This T cell receptor beta chain was captured in a study of cytomegalovirus exposure and HLA in healthy donors. Study-wide findings and caveats: A later analysis found common viral pathogens apparently linked to several of the most significant clusters. Later analysis showed most CMV-associated TCR beta chains appearing HLA-restricted. Sequencing likely produced, as an artifact, a cluster of highly shared sequence variants. Presence/absence analyses assumed roughly uniform sequencing depth across donors, which may not hold.

Primers included in the PCR were 60 Vbeta and 13 Jbeta primers. Using immunoSEQ multiplex PCR, the repertoire was profiled, and TCRdb retains in-frame clones only, with some absent. Of roughly 120,000 clones in the sample, around 80% were seen once. As to this clone: Its specificity is unknown.

CDR3 length: 15 residues. CDR1 is MRHNA, CDR2 SNTAGT, per germline. The V segment lost 4 bases and the J segment 1 base; nucleotides outside the gene matches: 1. The chain links TRBV6-4 to TRBJ2-1; 10 nucleotides match TRBD2. Sequenced input: PBMCs. The source of this sequence is a man aged 25 to 45 in good health and CMV-seropositive. Here the CDR3 DNA reads TGTGCCAGCAGTGCGACTAGCGGGTCCTACAATGAGCAGTTCTTC. Protein product: CASSATSGSYNEQFF.